This T cell receptor (beta chain) was recorded in a study of CD8 T cells in ankylosing spondylitis (TCRdb year 2017). For the wider study: The study profiled T cell receptor beta repertoires in healthy donors and ankylosing spondylitis patients to find disease-linked TCR variants. The full study cohort comprised about 25 ankylosing spondylitis patients and approximately 100 healthy donors. Peripheral blood was sampled, and synovial fluid was additionally collected from ankylosing spondylitis patients. What the work shows at the level of the full study, not this receptor alone: A CD8+ phenotype was shown by the disease-linked clones, which were found at relatively low frequencies in peripheral blood. Significant enrichment of the disease-linked clones was reported in matched synovial fluid samples from ankylosing spondylitis patients. Some motif variants had previously been reported in the synovial fluid and blood of reactive arthritis patients, which suggests shared mechanisms of disease initiation. Blood from ankylosing spondylitis patients appeared to be characterized by a TCR beta motif made up of several highly homologous amino acid variants.

Reading the germline V gene (reference sequence) gives CDR1 SEHNR and CDR2 FQNEAQ. Ends trimmed: V by 1 base, J by 3 bases; bases unmatched to a gene: 7. There are 17 amino acids in the CDR3, from cysteine to phenylalanine inclusive. Only the CDR3 part of the read is kept: 51 bases, read in frame from the first base. On this clonotype itself: The antigen it recognizes is unknown. No clone much larger than this one lies a single base away; base qualities are absent.

The sequencer listed for this sample is Illumina HiSeq 2500. Quantitative 5'-RACE with molecular barcodes was the method used to prepare the TCR beta libraries. The source study handled its data this way. A new computational method, built on a probabilistic model of VDJ rearrangement, was used to identify disease-linked TCR variants. TCRdb reworked the public reads: Q25 trimming with fastp, MiXCR clone assembly, productive beta chains retained. Each entry merges the rows of one CDR3 protein and shows their most common DNA and genes. The V and J calls were determined by TCRdb, not by the authors. The sample table holds about 450,000 distinct CDR3 sequences, of which 25% to 30% were seen once. The top ten constitute 0.89% of the sample.

The clonotype originates from a male donor with ankylosing spondylitis. The material sequenced was blood, either unsorted or a sorted T cell fraction (not recorded which). The chain couples TRBV7-9 to TRBJ2-3; 10 central bases correspond to TRBD2. The CDR3 protein is CASSLGLAGERTDTQYF. Read as DNA, the sequence is TGTGCCAGCAGCTTAGGGCTAGCGGGAGAGAGGACAGATACGCAGTATTTT.